These 4 T cell receptor beta chains share one sample of origin, sequenced in a study of cytomegalovirus exposure and HLA in healthy donors. The PCR had 60 Vbeta and 13 Jbeta primers. The data were produced by immunoSEQ multiplex PCR, yet TCRdb's version contains in-frame clones alone and is incomplete. The sample carries more than 200,000 clones, more than 75% recorded once. The sequencing sample was made of PBMCs. The receptors were sampled from a human donor in good health.

This clone was seen more than once but under ten times. The CDR3 DNA reads as TGTGCCAGCAGTGAAGCAGAACTAGCGGAGCAGTTCTTC. This translates into CASSEAELAEQFF. This chain links TRBV2 with TRBJ2-1; 7 nucleotides align to TRBD2. CDR3 length: 13 amino acids. Germline CDR1 reads SNHLY; CDR2 reads FYNNEI. J was trimmed by 10 bases and V by 0 bases; bases with no gene match: 3. Supplemented by reference TRBV2 and TRBJ2-1, the full variable domain reads EPEVTQTPSHQVTQMGQEVILRCVPISNHLYFYWYRQILGQKVEFLVSFYNNEISEKSEIFDDQFSVERPDGSNFTLKIRSTKLEDSAMYFCASSEAELAEQFFGPGTRLTVL.

The rearrangement joins TRBV7-2 to TRBJ2-1, with 8 bases lining up with TRBD2. The CDR3 covers 13 residues. Trimming at V came to 2 bases and at J to 15 bases, leaving 9 bases not matched to a gene. The germline CDR1 and CDR2 sequences are SGHTA and FQGNSA. CDR3 in amino acids: CASSLSPGLGLFF. As DNA, the CDR3 is TGTGCCAGCAGCTTATCCCCGGGACTAGGTTTGTTCTTC.

The CDR3 DNA reads TGCGCCAGCAGGATCGGGACTAGCGATTACAATGAGCAGTTCTTC. Amino acid sequence: CASRIGTSDYNEQFF. J is TRBJ2-1 and V is TRBV5-1, with TRBD2 matching over 10 bases. The CDR3 is made up of 15 amino acids. J lost 4 bases, V lost 5 bases, and 6 bases had no gene match. Germline assignment: CDR1 SGHRS and CDR2 YFSETQ.

The genes are TRBV28 and TRBJ1-2; possibly TRBD1 for D (6 bases). V gave up 6 bases and J gave up 6 bases, with 11 bases separating them. CDR3 length: 12 amino acids. Germline assignment: CDR1 MDHEN and CDR2 SYDVKM. CDR3 sequence (DNA): TGTGCCAGCAGCCGACAGGTTGATGGCTACACCTTC. This codes for CASSRQVDGYTF.